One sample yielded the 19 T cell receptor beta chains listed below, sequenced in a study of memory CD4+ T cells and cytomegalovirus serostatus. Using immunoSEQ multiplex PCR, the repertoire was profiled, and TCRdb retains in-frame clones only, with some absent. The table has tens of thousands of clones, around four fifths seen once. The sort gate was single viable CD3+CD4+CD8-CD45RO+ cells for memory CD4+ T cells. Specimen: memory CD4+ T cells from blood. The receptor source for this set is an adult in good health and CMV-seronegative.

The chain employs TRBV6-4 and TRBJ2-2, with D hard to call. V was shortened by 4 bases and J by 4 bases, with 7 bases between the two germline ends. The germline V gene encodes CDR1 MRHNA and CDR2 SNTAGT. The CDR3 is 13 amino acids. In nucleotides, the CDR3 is TGTGCCAGCAGTGCCAAATCCACCGGGGAGCTGTTTTTT. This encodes CASSAKSTGELFF.

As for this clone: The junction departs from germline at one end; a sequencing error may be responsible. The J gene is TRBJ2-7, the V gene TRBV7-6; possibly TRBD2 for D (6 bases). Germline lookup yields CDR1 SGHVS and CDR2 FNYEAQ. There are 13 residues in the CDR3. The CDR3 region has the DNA TGTGCCAGCAGCTGGGGGGACTCCCTCGAGCAGTGCTTC. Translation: CASSWGDSLEQCF.

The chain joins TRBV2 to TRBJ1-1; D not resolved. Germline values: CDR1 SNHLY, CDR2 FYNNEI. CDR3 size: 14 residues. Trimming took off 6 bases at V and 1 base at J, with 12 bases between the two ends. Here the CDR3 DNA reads TGTGCCAGCAGGCCTAGGGAGGGGAACACTGAAGCTTTCTTT. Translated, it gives CASRPREGNTEAFF.

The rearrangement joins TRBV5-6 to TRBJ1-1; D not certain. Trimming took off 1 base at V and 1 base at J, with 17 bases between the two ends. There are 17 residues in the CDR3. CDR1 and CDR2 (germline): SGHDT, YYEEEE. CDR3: CASSLRSGFGSNTEAFF. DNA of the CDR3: TGTGCCAGCAGCTTGCGTTCCGGGTTTGGATCGAACACTGAAGCTTTCTTT.

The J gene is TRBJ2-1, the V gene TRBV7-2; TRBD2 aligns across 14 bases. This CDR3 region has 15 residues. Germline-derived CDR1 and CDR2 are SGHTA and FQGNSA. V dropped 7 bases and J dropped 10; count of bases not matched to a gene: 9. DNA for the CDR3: TGTGCCAGCACCCTGACTAGCGGGAGGGCACAGGAGCAGTTCTTC. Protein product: CASTLTSGRAQEQFF.

The CDR3 region is CASNLGTGLNQPQHF. The CDR3 DNA follows: TGTGCCAGCAATCTCGGGACAGGTCTTAATCAGCCCCAGCATTTT. This rearrangement joins TRBV7-8 to TRBJ1-5; 8 nucleotides align to TRBD1. Germline V gene data show CDR1 as SGHVS and CDR2 as FQNEAQ. The trim removed 7 bases at V and 4 bases at J, leaving 9 bases unmatched. The CDR3 length is 15 residues. Combining the CDR3 with reference TRBV7-8 and TRBJ1-5 gives the whole variable domain GAGVSQSPRYKVAKRGQDVALRCDPISGHVSLFWYQQALGQGPEFLTYFQNEAQLDKSGLPSDRFFAERPEGSVSTLKIQRTQQEDSAVYLCASNLGTGLNQPQHFGDGTRLSIL.

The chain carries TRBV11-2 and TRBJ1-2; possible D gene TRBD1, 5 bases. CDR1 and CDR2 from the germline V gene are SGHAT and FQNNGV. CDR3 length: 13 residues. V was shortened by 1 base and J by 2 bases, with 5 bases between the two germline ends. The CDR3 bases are TGTGCCAGCAGCTTAGGACAGAACTATGGCTACACCTTC. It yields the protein CASSLGQNYGYTF. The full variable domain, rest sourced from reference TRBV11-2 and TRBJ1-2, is EAGVAQSPRYKIIEKRQSVAFWCNPISGHATLYWYQQILGQGPKLLIQFQNNGVVDDSQLPKDRFSAERLKGVDSTLKIQPAKLEDSAVYLCASSLGQNYGYTFGSGTRLTVV.

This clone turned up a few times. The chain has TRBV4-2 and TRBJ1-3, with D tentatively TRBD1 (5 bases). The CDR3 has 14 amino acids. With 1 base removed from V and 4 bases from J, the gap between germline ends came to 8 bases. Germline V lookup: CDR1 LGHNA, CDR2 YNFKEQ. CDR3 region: CASSQVGAGNTIYF. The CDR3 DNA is TGTGCCAGCAGCCAAGTAGGGGCGGGAAACACCATATATTTT.

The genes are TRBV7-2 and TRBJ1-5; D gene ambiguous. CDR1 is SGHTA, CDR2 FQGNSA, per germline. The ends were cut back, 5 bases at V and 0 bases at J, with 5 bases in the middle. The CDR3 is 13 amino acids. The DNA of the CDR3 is TGTGCCAGCAGCATGGATAGCAATCAGCCCCAGCATTTT. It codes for CASSMDSNQPQHF.

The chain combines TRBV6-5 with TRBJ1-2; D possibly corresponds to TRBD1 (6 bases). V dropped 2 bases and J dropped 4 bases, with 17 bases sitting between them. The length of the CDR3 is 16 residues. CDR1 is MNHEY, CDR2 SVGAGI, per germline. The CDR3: CASSYLGHSELYGYTF. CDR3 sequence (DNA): TGTGCCAGCAGTTACCTGGGACATAGCGAACTCTATGGCTACACCTTC.

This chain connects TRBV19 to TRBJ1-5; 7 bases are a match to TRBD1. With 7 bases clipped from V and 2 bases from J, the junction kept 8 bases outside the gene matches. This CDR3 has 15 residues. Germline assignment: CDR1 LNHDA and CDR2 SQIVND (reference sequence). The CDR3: CASKKQGSGNQPQHF. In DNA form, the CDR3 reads TGTGCCAGTAAGAAACAGGGGTCTGGCAATCAGCCCCAGCATTTT.

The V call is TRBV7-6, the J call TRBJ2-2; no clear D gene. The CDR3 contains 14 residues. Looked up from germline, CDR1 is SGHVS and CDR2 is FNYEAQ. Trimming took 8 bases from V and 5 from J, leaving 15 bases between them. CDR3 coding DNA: TGTGCCAGCGGCGACGCGCGAAGGACCGGGGAGCTGTTTTTT. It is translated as CASGDARRTGELFF.

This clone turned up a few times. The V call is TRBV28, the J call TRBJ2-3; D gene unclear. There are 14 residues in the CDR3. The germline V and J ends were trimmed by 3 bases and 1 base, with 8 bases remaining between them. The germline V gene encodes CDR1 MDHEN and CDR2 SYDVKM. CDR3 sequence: CASSFQRRTDTQYF. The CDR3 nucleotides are TGTGCCAGCAGTTTTCAACGACGCACAGATACGCAGTATTTT.

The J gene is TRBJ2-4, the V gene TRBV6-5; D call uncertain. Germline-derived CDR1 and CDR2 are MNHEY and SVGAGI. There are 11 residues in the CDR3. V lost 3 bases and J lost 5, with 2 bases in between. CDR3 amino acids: CASSYENIQYF. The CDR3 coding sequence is TGTGCCAGCAGTTATGAAAACATTCAGTACTTC.

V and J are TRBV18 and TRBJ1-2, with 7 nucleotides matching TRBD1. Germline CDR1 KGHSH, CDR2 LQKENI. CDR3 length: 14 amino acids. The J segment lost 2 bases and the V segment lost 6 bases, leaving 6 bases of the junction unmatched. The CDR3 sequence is CASSRQGSNYGYTF. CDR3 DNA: TGTGCCAGCTCGCGACAGGGATCGAACTATGGCTACACCTTC.

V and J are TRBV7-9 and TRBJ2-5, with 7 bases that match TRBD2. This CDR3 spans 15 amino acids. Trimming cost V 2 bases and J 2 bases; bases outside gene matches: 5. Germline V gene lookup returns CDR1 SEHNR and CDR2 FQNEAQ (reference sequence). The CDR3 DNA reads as TGTGCCAGCAGCTTAATTACTAGCGCTCAAGAGACCCAGTACTTC. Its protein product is CASSLITSAQETQYF. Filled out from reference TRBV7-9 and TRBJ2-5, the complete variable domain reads DTGVSQNPRHKITKRGQNVTFRCDPISEHNRLYWYRQTLGQGPEFLTYFQNEAQLEKSRLLSDRFSAERPKGSFSTLEIQRTEQGDSAMYLCASSLITSAQETQYFGPGTRLLVL.

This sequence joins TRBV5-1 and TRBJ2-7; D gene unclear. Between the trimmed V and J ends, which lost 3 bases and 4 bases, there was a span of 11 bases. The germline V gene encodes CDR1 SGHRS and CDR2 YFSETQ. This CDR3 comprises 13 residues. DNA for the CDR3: TGCGCCAGCAGCTACGGGTCCGGATACGAGCAGTACTTC. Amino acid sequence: CASSYGSGYEQYF.

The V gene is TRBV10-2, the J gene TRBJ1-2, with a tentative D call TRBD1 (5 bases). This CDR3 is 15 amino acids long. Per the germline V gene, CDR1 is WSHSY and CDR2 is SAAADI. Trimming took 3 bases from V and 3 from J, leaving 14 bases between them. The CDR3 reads CASSDEFVGDYGYTF. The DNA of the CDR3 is TGCGCCAGCAGTGATGAGTTTGTGGGGGACTATGGCTACACCTTC.

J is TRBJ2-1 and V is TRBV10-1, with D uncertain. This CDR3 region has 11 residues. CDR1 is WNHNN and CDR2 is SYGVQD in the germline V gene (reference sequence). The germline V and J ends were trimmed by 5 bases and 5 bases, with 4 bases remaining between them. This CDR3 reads CASSINNEQFF. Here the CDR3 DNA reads TGCGCCAGCAGTATAAACAATGAGCAGTTCTTC.